A single T cell receptor beta chain is shown here with its context. Germline trimming cut 7 bases from V and 5 bases from J; bases unmatched to any gene: 7. Germline V gene sequence: CDR1 MDHEN, CDR2 SYDVKM. The CDR3 totals 14 residues. In the study's own analysis: The authors estimated nucleated cell counts from reference gene primer amplification. The method was immunoSEQ multiplex PCR; TCRdb's version includes in-frame clones alone and lacks a portion of them. The DNA gave D and trimming, while V, J and clone size come from that table. The sample has about 190,000 clones, 89% seen once. This sample was taken from a study of blood T cell repertoires in COVID-19. Study-wide context: Researchers got acute and convalescent COVID-19 samples from the United States, Italy and Spain. In each case, the material was cDNA or gDNA derived from T cells, B-cell-depleted T cells, or PBMCs.

The J gene is TRBJ1-4, the V gene TRBV28, with TRBD1 matching over 7 bases. This TCR was recovered from a man aged 40-49 years with acute or convalescent COVID-19. The sequenced sample consisted of peripheral blood. CDR3 residues: CASTLTGMNEKLFF. CDR3 coding DNA: TGTGCCAGCACCCTGACAGGGATGAATGAAAAACTGTTTTTT.